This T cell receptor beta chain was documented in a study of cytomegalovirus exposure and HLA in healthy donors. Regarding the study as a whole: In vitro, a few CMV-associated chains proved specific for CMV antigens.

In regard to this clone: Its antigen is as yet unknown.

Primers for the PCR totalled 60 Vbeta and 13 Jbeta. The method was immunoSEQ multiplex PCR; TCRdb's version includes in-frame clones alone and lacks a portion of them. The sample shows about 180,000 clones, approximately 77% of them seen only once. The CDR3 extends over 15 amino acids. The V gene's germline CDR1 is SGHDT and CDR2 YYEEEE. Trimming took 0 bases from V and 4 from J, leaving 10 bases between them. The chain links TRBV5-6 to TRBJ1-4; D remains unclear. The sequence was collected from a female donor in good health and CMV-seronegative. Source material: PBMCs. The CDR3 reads CASSLAKEGNEKLFF. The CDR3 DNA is TGTGCCAGCAGCTTGGCCAAGGAGGGTAATGAAAAACTGTTTTTT.